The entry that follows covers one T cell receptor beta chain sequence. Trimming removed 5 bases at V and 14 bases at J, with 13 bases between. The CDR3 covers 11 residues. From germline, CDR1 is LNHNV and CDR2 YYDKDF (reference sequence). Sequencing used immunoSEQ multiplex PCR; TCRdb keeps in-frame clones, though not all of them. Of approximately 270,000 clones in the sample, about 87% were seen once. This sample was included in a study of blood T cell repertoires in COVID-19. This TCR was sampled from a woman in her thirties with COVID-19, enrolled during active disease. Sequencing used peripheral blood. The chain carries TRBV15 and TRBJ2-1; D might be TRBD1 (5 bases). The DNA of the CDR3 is TGTGCCACCAGCGGCCAGGGAAGGGAGTTCTTC. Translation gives CATSGQGREFF.